The clone carrying this T cell receptor beta chain was observed a few times. Its antigen is still unknown. The CDR3 spans 16 residues. Germline V CDR1 and CDR2: KGHSH, LQKENI. V was trimmed by 4 bases and J by 1 base, leaving 14 bases between them. The data are from a study of blood T cells in healthy people across ages. Findings of the study overall: Diversity was higher, and naive CD4+ cells more numerous, in long-lived donors than in aged donors. Leaving the PBMCs unsorted stopped any conclusive comparison of naive versus antigen-experienced cells.

A second PCR, run for roughly 7 to 11 cycles, used a sample-barcoded 5' primer plus a J-beta primer mix. MiXCR, applied by TCRdb to the 5' RACE reads, yields one record per CDR3 protein. In the table there are about 1.5 million distinct CDR3 sequences, about 42% of which are singletons. The sequenced material came from blood. This sequence originates from a woman aged 18 to 35 in good health. This chain uses TRBV18 with TRBJ2-1, with D unresolved. In DNA, the CDR3 is TGTGCCAGCTCACTCTTACCTACCAGTTCCTACAATGAGCAGTTCTTC. Translating it yields CASSLLPTSSYNEQFF.